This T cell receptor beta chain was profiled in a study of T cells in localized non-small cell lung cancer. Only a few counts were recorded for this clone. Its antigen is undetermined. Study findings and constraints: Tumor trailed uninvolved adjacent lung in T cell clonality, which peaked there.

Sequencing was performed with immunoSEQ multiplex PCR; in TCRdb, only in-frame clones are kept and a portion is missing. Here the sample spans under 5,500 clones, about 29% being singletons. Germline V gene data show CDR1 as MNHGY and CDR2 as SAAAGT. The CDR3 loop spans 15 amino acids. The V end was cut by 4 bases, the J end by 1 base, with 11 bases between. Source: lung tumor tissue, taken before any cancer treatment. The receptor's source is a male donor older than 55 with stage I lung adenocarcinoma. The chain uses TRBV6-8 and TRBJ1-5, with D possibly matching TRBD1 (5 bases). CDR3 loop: CASSSGLVSNQPQHF. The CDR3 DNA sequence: TGTGCCAGCAGTTCAGGGTTGGTGAGCAATCAGCCCCAGCATTTT.